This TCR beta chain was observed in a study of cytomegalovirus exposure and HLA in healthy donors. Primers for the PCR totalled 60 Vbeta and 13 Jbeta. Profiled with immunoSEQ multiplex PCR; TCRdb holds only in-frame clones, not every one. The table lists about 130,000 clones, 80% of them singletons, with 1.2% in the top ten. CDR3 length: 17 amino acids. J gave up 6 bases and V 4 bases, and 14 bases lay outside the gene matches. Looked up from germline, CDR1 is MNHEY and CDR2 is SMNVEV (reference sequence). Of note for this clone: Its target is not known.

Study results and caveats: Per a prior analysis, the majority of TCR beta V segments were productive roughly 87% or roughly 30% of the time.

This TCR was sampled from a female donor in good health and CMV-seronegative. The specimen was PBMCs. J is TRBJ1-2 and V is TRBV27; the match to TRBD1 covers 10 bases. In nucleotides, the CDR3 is TGTGCCAGCAGTTCGTATCCGGGACAGGGGTTTTATAATGGCTACACCTTC. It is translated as CASSSYPGQGFYNGYTF.